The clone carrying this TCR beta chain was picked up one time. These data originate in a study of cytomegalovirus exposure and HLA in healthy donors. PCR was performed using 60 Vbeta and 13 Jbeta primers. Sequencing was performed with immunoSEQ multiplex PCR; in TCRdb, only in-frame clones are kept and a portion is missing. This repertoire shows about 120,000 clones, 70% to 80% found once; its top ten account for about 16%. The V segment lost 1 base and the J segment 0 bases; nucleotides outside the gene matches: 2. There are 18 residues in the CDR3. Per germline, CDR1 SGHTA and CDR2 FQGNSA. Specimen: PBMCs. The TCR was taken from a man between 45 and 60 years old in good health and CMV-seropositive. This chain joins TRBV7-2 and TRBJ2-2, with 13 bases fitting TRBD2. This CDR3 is CASSLGLAGGSNTGELFF. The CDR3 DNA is TGTGCCAGCAGCTTAGGACTAGCGGGAGGATCGAACACCGGGGAGCTGTTTTTT.